Here is one T cell receptor beta chain with its context. No antigen is known for it. Per-base quality was not reported, and no clone a single base away is much larger than it. This record belongs to a study of patients and donors after allogeneic stem cell transplantation (dated by TCRdb to 2020 to 2022). CDR3 length: 15 amino acids, cysteine to phenylalanine. The read is trimmed to its CDR3 DNA, 45 bases read in frame from base 1. The germline V gene (reference sequence) yields DFQATT for CDR1 and SNEGSKA for CDR2. V and J are trimmed by 5 bases and 4 bases, and the gene matches miss 6 bases of the junction. Preparation of the library involved RT-PCR. The sequencer listed for this sample is NextSeq 550. Through fastp at Q25 and MiXCR, TCRdb rebuilt clones from the public reads, retaining in-frame beta chains. Identical CDR3 protein sequences are pooled into one entry, listed with their most common genes and DNA. The sample includes around 160,000 distinct CDR3 sequences, with approximately 30% observed a single time. Approximately 3.5% of the sample is held by the ten biggest clonotypes.

Rearrangement joined TRBV20-1 to TRBJ2-1, with 12 junctional bases fitting TRBD2. The clonotype originates from a human donor who was either an allogeneic HSCT recipient or a stem cell or donor lymphocyte infusion donor (not recorded which). It is not recorded whose cells these are; they may come from a transplant donor. The sequencing input was blood, either unsorted or a sorted T cell fraction (not recorded which). The CDR3 in this case is CSASGLAGQYNEQFF. The DNA is as follows: TGCAGTGCTTCCGGACTAGCGGGGCAATACAATGAGCAGTTCTTC.